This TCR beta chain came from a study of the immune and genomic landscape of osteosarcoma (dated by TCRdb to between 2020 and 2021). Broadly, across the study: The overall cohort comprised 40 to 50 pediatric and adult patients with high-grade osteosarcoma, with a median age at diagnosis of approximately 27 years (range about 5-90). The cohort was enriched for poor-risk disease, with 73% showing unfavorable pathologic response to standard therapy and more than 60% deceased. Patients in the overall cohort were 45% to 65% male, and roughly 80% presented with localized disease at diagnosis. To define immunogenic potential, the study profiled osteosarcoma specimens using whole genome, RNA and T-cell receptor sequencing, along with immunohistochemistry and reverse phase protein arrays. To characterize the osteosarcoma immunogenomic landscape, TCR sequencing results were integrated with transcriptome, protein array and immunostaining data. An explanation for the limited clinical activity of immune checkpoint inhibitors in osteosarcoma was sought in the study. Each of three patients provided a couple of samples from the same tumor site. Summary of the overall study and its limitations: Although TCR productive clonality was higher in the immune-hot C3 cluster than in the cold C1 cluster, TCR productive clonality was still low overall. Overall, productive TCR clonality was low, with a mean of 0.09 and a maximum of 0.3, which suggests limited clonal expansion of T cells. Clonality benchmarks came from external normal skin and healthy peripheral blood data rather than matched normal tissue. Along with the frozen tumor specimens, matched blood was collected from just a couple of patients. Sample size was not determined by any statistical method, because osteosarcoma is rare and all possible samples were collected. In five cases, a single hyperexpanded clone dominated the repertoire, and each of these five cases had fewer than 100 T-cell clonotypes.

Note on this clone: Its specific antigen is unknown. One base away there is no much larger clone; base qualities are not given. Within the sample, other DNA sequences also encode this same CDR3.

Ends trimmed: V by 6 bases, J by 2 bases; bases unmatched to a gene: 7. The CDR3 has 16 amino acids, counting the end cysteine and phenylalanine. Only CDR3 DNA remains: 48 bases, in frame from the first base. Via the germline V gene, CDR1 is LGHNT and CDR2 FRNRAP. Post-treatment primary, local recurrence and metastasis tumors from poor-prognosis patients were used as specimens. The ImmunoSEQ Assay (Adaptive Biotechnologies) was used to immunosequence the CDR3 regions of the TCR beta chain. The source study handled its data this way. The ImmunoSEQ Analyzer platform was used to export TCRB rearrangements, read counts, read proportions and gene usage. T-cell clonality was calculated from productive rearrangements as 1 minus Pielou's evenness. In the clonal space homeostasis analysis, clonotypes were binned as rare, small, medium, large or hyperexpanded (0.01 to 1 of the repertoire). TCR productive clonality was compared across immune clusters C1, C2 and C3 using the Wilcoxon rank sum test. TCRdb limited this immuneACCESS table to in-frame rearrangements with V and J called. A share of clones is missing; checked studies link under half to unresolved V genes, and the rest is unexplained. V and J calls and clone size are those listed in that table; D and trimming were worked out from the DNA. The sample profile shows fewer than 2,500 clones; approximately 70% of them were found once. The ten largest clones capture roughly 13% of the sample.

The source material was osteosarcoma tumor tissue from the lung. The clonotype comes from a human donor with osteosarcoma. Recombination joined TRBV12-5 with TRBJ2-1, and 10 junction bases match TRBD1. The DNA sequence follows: TGTGCTAGTGGCCCTGAGGGACAGGGGACCTACAATGAGCAGTTCTTC. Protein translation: CASGPEGQGTYNEQFF. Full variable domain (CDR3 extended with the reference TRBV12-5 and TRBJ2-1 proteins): DARVTQTPRHKVTEMGQEVTMRCQPILGHNTVFWYRQTMMQGLELLAYFRNRAPLDDSGMPKDRFSAEMPDATLATLKIQPSEPRDSAVYFCASGPEGQGTYNEQFFGPGTRLTVL.